The text below deals with one T cell receptor (beta chain). Clones were read by immunoSEQ multiplex PCR, and TCRdb kept only the in-frame ones, dropping some. The sample has 300,000 to 400,000 clones; about 86% are singletons. The entry originates in a study of blood T cell repertoires in COVID-19. This CDR3 contains 20 residues. V is TRBV21-1 and J is TRBJ2-1; the D call of TRBD1 is as the table states it, not checked on the DNA. TRBV21-1 is deemed a pseudogene. Sequenced material: PBMCs or T cells enriched from blood (not recorded which). The receptor was derived from a woman aged 40 to 50 with acute COVID-19. For the CDR3, the DNA is TGTGCCAGCGGAAAACCGGATTCCGGTGGGGAAAAAGACAGGGGCAATGAGCAGTTCTTC. Translating gives CASGKPDSGGEKDRGNEQFF.